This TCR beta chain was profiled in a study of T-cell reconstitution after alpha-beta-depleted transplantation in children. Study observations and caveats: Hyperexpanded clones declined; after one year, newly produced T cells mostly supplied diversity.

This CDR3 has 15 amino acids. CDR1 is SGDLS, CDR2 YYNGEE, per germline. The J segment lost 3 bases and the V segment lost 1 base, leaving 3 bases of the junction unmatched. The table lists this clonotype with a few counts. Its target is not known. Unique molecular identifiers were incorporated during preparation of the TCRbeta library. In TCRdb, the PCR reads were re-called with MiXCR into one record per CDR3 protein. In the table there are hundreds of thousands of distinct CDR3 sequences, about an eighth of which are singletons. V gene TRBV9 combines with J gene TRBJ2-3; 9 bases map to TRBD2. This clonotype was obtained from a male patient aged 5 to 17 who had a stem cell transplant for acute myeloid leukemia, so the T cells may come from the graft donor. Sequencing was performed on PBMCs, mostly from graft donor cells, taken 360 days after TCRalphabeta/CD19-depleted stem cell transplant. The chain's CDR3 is CASSVYAGGTDTQYF. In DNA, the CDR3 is TGTGCCAGCAGCGTATACGCGGGAGGGACAGATACGCAGTATTTT.